Included here is one T cell receptor (beta chain) sequence, with context. Its matching antigen is unknown. This entry is derived from a study of OX40 agonist ivuxolimab in advanced cancers. Study overall: The dose of intravenous ivuxolimab that patients received every 2 weeks ranged from 0.01 to 10 mg/kg. At around 83% male, the cohort had a mean age of about 55 years, ranging from roughly 20 to 79. The study's findings and limits: CD4+ and CD8+ T cells in blood underwent clonal expansion by week 6 at 0.1 to 3.0 mg/kg. On average, a greater number of expanded clones characterised CD8+ T cells relative to CD4+.

Clones were sequenced by immunoSEQ multiplex PCR, and TCRdb holds only the in-frame ones, with some missing. The table has 75,000 to 90,000 clones, around 90% seen once. Germline loops: CDR1 KGHSH, CDR2 LQKENI. This CDR3 contains 15 residues. Trimming removed 2 bases at V and 5 bases at J, with 13 bases between. The sequence was collected from an adult with an advanced solid tumor such as melanoma, head and neck, liver or kidney cancer. Source: CD4+ or CD8+ T cells sorted from blood, taken in a trial of the OX40 agonist ivuxolimab. The chain links TRBV18 to TRBJ2-1, with a tentative D call TRBD2 (6 bases). The DNA of the CDR3 is TGTGCCAGCTCACCAATTGGGGGGAACCACAATGAGCAGTTCTTC. Its translation: CASSPIGGNHNEQFF.